These 5 T cell receptor beta chains were sequenced from one sample in a study of blood T cells in healthy people across ages. Together with a sample-barcoded 5' primer, a J-beta primer mix was included in a second PCR lasting roughly 6 to 12 cycles. TCRdb fed the 5' RACE reads into MiXCR, producing one record per CDR3 protein. The repertoire holds around 800,000 distinct CDR3 sequences, with roughly 44% as singletons. The sample consisted of blood. Receptor source: a man in his fifties or sixties in good health.

Details on this clonotype: A much larger clonotype is one base distant, so this may be a read error. The V and J genes are TRBV5-1 and TRBJ2-7; maybe TRBD1 (6 bases). The CDR3 contains 14 residues. Germline values: CDR1 SGHRS, CDR2 YFSETQ. V was clipped by 9 bases and J by 2 bases, with 18 bases between them. CDR3 amino acids: CANRAGTPPYEQYF. The CDR3 DNA follows: TGCGCCAACAGAGCCGGGACACCACCCTACGAGCAGTACTTC.

There are a few counts of this clonotype. V gene TRBV3-1 combines with J gene TRBJ1-4; the D gene is possibly TRBD1 (6 bases). The V end was cut by 4 bases, the J end by 0 bases, with 12 bases between. The CDR3 sequence is 16 residues long. From germline, CDR1 is LGHDT and CDR2 YNNKEL (reference sequence). CDR3 DNA sequence: TGTGCCAGCAGCCTCGGGACACATGCAACTAATGAAAAACTGTTTTTT. It translates to CASSLGTHATNEKLFF.

This chain connects TRBV20-1 to TRBJ2-1; TRBD2 aligns across 10 bases. Germline values: CDR1 DFQATT, CDR2 SNEGSKA (reference sequence). Unmatched junction bases numbered 5, after V lost 6 bases and J lost 9 bases. This CDR3 is built from 12 residues. The CDR3 region is CSAKRGGFEQFF. The DNA of the CDR3 is TGCAGTGCCAAGCGGGGGGGCTTTGAGCAGTTCTTC.

The rearrangement links TRBV3-1 to TRBJ2-3, with a tentative D call TRBD1 (6 bases). CDR1 and CDR2 (germline): LGHDT, YNNKEL (reference sequence). V lost 6 bases to trimming and J lost 4 bases, with 17 bases between them. The CDR3 is 15 residues long. This chain's CDR3 is CASSPGQINSDTQYF. The DNA for the CDR3 is TGTGCCAGCAGTCCGGGACAAATAAACTCAGATACGCAGTATTTT.

This clonotype appeared many times. The V call is TRBV18, the J call TRBJ2-1, with 10 bases aligning to TRBD2. The CDR3 extends over 17 amino acids. The V and J ends lost 0 bases and 3 bases, in that order; junction bases with no gene match: 5. CDR1 and CDR2 (germline): KGHSH, LQKENI. CDR3: CASSPPGSGGGYNEQFF. In DNA, the CDR3 is TGTGCCAGCTCACCACCGGGCAGCGGGGGGGGCTACAATGAGCAGTTCTTC.